This entry features one TCR beta chain sequence. The CDR3 extends over 16 amino acids. Germline V lookup: CDR1 SGDLS, CDR2 YYNGEE. The V end was cut by 0 bases, the J end by 1 base, with 8 bases between. These data originate in a study of blood T cell repertoires in COVID-19. Study at large: The origin of the acute and convalescent COVID-19 samples was the United States, Italy and Spain.

Using immunoSEQ multiplex PCR, the repertoire was profiled, and TCRdb retains in-frame clones only, with some absent. The sample comprises roughly 91,000 clones, roughly 84% of which are singletons, and roughly 1.9% rests with the top ten. The specimen was peripheral blood. The chain employs TRBV9 and TRBJ2-6; D is unclear. This clonotype was obtained from a man between 65 and 85 years old with active or convalescent COVID-19. The CDR3 DNA reads TGTGCCAGCAGCGTAGGGCGGATTTCTGGGGCCAACGTCCTGACTTTC. Protein product: CASSVGRISGANVLTF. The entire variable domain, with the rest obtained from reference TRBV9 and TRBJ2-6, is as follows: DSGVTQTPKHLITATGQRVTLRCSPRSGDLSVYWYQQSLDQGLQFLIQYYNGEERAKGNILERFSAQQFPDLHSELNLSSLELGDSALYFCASSVGRISGANVLTFGAGSRLTVL.